These 29 T cell receptor beta chains share one sample of origin, sequenced in a study of shared clonotypes between healthy human individuals. Sequencing used immunoSEQ multiplex PCR; TCRdb keeps in-frame clones, though not all of them. The sample shows some 1 million clones, around 76% of them seen only once. Sequences were obtained from memory CD4+ T cells sorted from blood. Indicated subset: CD45RA-negative fraction. The receptors originated from a man aged 18 to 29 in good health.

This clone was picked up one time. Here the CDR3 DNA reads TGTGCCTGTTCTCCCGCCGGTGGGGTTTCTGGAAACACCATATATTTT. It specifies CACSPAGGVSGNTIYF. The chain recombines TRBV30 with TRBJ1-3; D unclear. Germline lookup yields CDR1 GTSNPN and CDR2 SVGIG (reference sequence). The CDR3 loop spans 16 amino acids. Trimming left V 6 bases short and J 1 base short, with 19 bases between. The full variable domain, its missing parts supplied by reference TRBV30 and TRBJ1-3, is SQTIHQWPATLVQPVGSPLSLECTVEGTSNPNLYWYRQAAGRGLQLLFYSVGIGQISSEVPQNLSASRPQDRQFILSSKKLLLSDSGFYLCACSPAGGVSGNTIYFGEGSWLTVV.

This chain joins TRBV27 and TRBJ2-1, with 11 bases lining up with TRBD1. V shed 6 bases and J 14 bases; nucleotides not matched to a gene: 12. From germline, CDR1 is MNHEY and CDR2 SMNVEV (reference sequence). The CDR3 runs 14 residues. CDR3 loop: CASSGTGGKVAEFF. The CDR3 region has the DNA TGTGCCAGCAGCGGGACAGGGGGAAAAGTGGCGGAGTTCTTC.

This chain joins TRBV19 and TRBJ1-1; tentatively, D is TRBD1 (5 bases). This CDR3 is built from 15 residues. In germline, CDR1 is LNHDA, CDR2 SQIVND (reference sequence). Trimming removed 7 bases at V and 6 bases at J, with 21 bases between. The CDR3 reads CASTLGAGQASEAFF. The CDR3 nucleotides are TGTGCCAGTACTCTAGGCGCGGGGCAAGCTTCTGAAGCTTTCTTT.

The CDR3 sequence: CASSIGLAGGLETQYF. For the CDR3, the DNA is TGTGCCAGTAGTATCGGTCTAGCGGGGGGACTAGAGACCCAGTACTTC. The chain combines TRBV19 with TRBJ2-5, with TRBD2 matching over 11 bases. This CDR3 comprises 16 residues. The germline CDR1 and CDR2 sequences are LNHDA and SQIVND (reference sequence). Unmatched junction bases numbered 7, after V lost 3 bases and J lost 4 bases.

The V and J genes are TRBV10-3 and TRBJ2-3; D perhaps matches TRBD2 (5 bases). V was shortened by 7 bases and J by 0 bases, with 11 bases between the two germline ends. The CDR3 length is 14 residues. CDR1 is ENHRY and CDR2 is SYGVKD in the germline V gene. The CDR3 region is CAITQGLSTDTQYF. The CDR3 bases are TGTGCCATCACCCAAGGACTGAGCACAGATACGCAGTATTTT.

This sequence joins TRBV19 and TRBJ1-2; 8 bases are a match to TRBD1. The CDR3 runs 14 residues. V was clipped by 5 bases and J by 9 bases; unmatched bases: 11. Germline CDR1 and CDR2: LNHDA and SQIVND (reference sequence). CDR3 loop: CASSPTTTGVRYTF. CDR3 coding DNA: TGTGCCAGTAGTCCGACGACGACAGGGGTTCGCTACACCTTC. The full variable domain, with the rest looked up from reference TRBV19 and TRBJ1-2, is DGGITQSPKYLFRKEGQNVTLSCEQNLNHDAMYWYRQDPGQGLRLIYYSQIVNDFQKGDIAEGYSVSREKKESFPLTVTSAQKNPTAFYLCASSPTTTGVRYTFGSGTRLTVV.

The chain recombines TRBV28 with TRBJ2-4; 8 bases align to TRBD1. CDR1 MDHEN and CDR2 SYDVKM come from the germline V gene. There are 15 residues in the CDR3. The V gene end was trimmed by 5 bases and the J gene end by 3 bases; junction bases not matched to a gene: 6. CDR3 DNA sequence: TGTGCCAGCAGTATTCAACAGGGGGACAAAAACATTCAGTACTTC. Amino acids: CASSIQQGDKNIQYF.

The chain couples TRBV5-1 to TRBJ1-4, with 9 bases identical to TRBD1. The ends lost 4 bases at V and 8 bases at J; junction bases unmatched: 6. The CDR3 has 14 amino acids. Germline CDR1 is SGHRS and CDR2 is YFSETQ. The CDR3 bases are TGCGCCAGCAGCCCCGGGACAGGGAAAGAAAAACTGTTTTTT. Its translation: CASSPGTGKEKLFF.

The chain carries TRBV9 and TRBJ1-2; unclear D gene. This CDR3 is built from 15 residues. Trimming removed 2 bases at V and 5 bases at J, with 16 bases between. Germline CDR1 SGDLS, CDR2 YYNGEE. CDR3 amino acids: CASSVGHSLGYGYTF. DNA for the CDR3: TGTGCCAGCAGCGTGGGCCATTCCTTGGGGTATGGCTACACCTTC.

The chain employs TRBV18 and TRBJ1-2; no reliable D call. The V gene lost 3 bases and the J gene lost 8 bases, with 13 bases spanning the gap. Germline V gene data show CDR1 as KGHSH and CDR2 as LQKENI. This CDR3 contains 13 residues. The CDR3 sequence is CASSPEQCSGYTF. The CDR3 region has the DNA TGTGCCAGCTCACCGGAACAGTGCAGCGGCTACACCTTC.

This clone showed up just a few times. The DNA of the CDR3 is TGTGCCTGGGAACCTTGGGCAGGGCTGAACACTGAAGCTTTCTTT. Protein product: CAWEPWAGLNTEAFF. The V and J genes are TRBV30 and TRBJ1-1, with D perhaps matching TRBD1 (5 bases). Germline CDR1 is GTSNPN and CDR2 is SVGIG (reference sequence). V lost 5 bases and J lost 0, with 16 bases in between. This CDR3 spans 15 amino acids.

The rearrangement joins TRBV29-1 to TRBJ2-5, with D tentatively TRBD1 (6 bases). V was pared by 4 bases and J by 5 bases, with 11 bases between. Germline CDR1 is SQVTM and CDR2 is ANQGSEA. This CDR3 is built from 12 residues. CDR3: CSVVGGRETQYF. The CDR3 coding sequence is TGCAGCGTTGTAGGGGGTCGGGAGACCCAGTACTTC.

This chain connects TRBV7-8 to TRBJ2-2; 7 bases fit TRBD2. With V trimmed by 1 base and J by 5 bases, 7 bases remained unmatched. The CDR3 loop spans 16 amino acids. CDR1 SGHVS and CDR2 FQNEAQ come from the germline V gene. CDR3 sequence reads: CASSLVGGSWTGELFF. In nucleotides, the CDR3 is TGTGCCAGCAGCTTAGTCGGCGGGAGTTGGACCGGGGAGCTGTTTTTT.

The V call is TRBV5-1, the J call TRBJ2-3, with D perhaps assigned TRBD1 or TRBD2 (6 bases each). The CDR3 loop spans 17 amino acids. Trimming shortened V by 3 bases and J by 2 bases, and 19 bases separated the two germline ends. Germline V CDR1 and CDR2: SGHRS, YFSETQ. The DNA of the CDR3 is TGCGCCAGCAGCTACCTGAATAAGGGGGGAAACACAGATACGCAGTATTTT. The encoded protein is CASSYLNKGGNTDTQYF.

This clone was observed once. The chain couples TRBV5-6 to TRBJ1-1; D is undetermined. CDR1 is SGHDT and CDR2 is YYEEEE in the germline V gene. The V end was cut by 0 bases, the J end by 3 bases, with 3 bases between. The CDR3 loop spans 12 amino acids. This chain's CDR3 is CASSLGDTEAFF. The CDR3 bases are TGTGCCAGCAGCTTGGGGGACACTGAAGCTTTCTTT.

This chain uses TRBV7-2 with TRBJ2-5; 12 bases line up with TRBD2. J was trimmed by 5 bases and V by 3 bases; bases with no gene match: 16. CDR1 and CDR2 (germline): SGHTA, FQGNSA. CDR3 length: 19 amino acids. DNA for the CDR3: TGTGCCAGCAGCTTTTATCCGGGACTAGCGGGCCCCCGGGGGGAGACCCAGTACTTC. It encodes CASSFYPGLAGPRGETQYF. Variable domain in full (rest from reference TRBV7-2 and TRBJ2-5): GAGVSQSPSNKVTEKGKDVELRCDPISGHTALYWYRQSLGQGLEFLIYFQGNSAPDKSGLPSDRFSAERTGGSVSTLTIQRTQQEDSAVYLCASSFYPGLAGPRGETQYFGPGTRLLVL.

This chain uses TRBV30 with TRBJ1-2; TRBD1 matches at 12 bases. Germline CDR1 reads GTSNPN; CDR2 reads SVGIG (reference sequence). The CDR3 runs to 14 residues. After removal of 2 bases from V and 6 bases from J, the junction contained 4 bases not matched to a gene. The chain's CDR3 is CAWSWDRGLNGYTF. Here the CDR3 DNA reads TGTGCCTGGAGTTGGGACAGGGGGCTGAATGGCTACACCTTC.

The chain links TRBV12-5 to TRBJ2-5; possible D gene TRBD2, 5 bases. V gave up 0 bases and J gave up 2 bases, with 7 bases separating them. The CDR3 covers 14 residues. Germline-derived CDR1 and CDR2 are LGHNT and FRNRAP. Here the CDR3 reads CASGLVPGQETQYF. The CDR3 DNA sequence: TGTGCTAGTGGTTTGGTACCGGGACAAGAGACCCAGTACTTC.

On this clone: The junction does not match germline at one end; this may be a read error. The V and J genes are TRBV10-3 and TRBJ2-1; D gene unclear. Germline CDR1 and CDR2: ENHRY and SYGVKD. CDR3 length: 12 amino acids. The CDR3, as DNA: TGTGCCATCAGTGAGTCTGAGGCGTATACGATCTTC. Its protein is CAISESEAYTIF.

For this clone: This same CDR3 is encoded by further DNA sequences in the sample. The chain joins TRBV5-1 to TRBJ1-6; no clear D gene. Germline loops: CDR1 SGHRS, CDR2 YFSETQ. CDR3 size: 15 residues. Trimming took off 0 bases at V and 4 bases at J, with 8 bases between the two ends. This CDR3 reads CASSLDSSYNSPLHF. The CDR3 DNA reads TGCGCCAGCAGCTTGGACAGCTCTTATAATTCACCCCTCCACTTT.

The chain uses TRBV28 and TRBJ1-6; tentative D call: TRBD1 (5 bases). The CDR3 extends over 14 amino acids. Trimming cost V 8 bases and J 0 bases, with 8 bases left between them. Germline CDR1 and CDR2: MDHEN and SYDVKM. The CDR3 sequence: CASEGASYNSPLHF. DNA of the CDR3: TGTGCCAGCGAAGGGGCCTCCTATAATTCACCCCTCCACTTT.

V and J are TRBV6-1 and TRBJ1-2, with a weak D call TRBD1 (6 bases). Germline V gene sequence: CDR1 MNHNS, CDR2 SASEGT. This CDR3 contains 16 residues. V shed 6 bases and J shed 8 bases, with 25 bases lying between them. The DNA for the CDR3 is TGTGCCAGCAGCGAACATAAACCTGGGGGGGCAGAAGGCTACACCTTC. It specifies CASSEHKPGGAEGYTF.

This sequence joins TRBV4-1 and TRBJ2-2, with 7 bases identical to TRBD2. V was pared by 3 bases and J by 1 base, with 8 bases of the junction left unmatched. Per germline, CDR1 MGHRA and CDR2 YSYEKL. CDR3 length: 17 amino acids. DNA for the CDR3: TGCGCCAGCAGCCACCCAAAGGAGCGGGGGAACACCGGGGAGCTGTTTTTT. Translating it yields CASSHPKERGNTGELFF.

This clone was seen just once. Germline and junction disagree at one end, which may indicate a read error. The gene calls are TRBV7-7 and TRBJ2-1; 16 nucleotides agree with TRBD2. The CDR3 has 20 amino acids. CDR1 is SSHAT, CDR2 FNYEAQ, per germline (reference sequence). In DNA form, the CDR3 reads TGTGCTAGCAGCCCATTCTCCGGGACTAGCGGGAGGGGCTCCTACAATGAGCAGTTCTTC. It codes for CASSPFSGTSGRGSYNEQFF.

CDR3 nucleotides: TGTGCCAGCAGCTTAGGGTTAGGAATCGGTCAGCCCCAGCATTTT. As protein: CASSLGLGIGQPQHF. This chain links TRBV7-9 with TRBJ1-5; D unclear. CDR1 and CDR2 (germline): SEHNR, FQNEAQ (reference sequence). V was clipped by 1 base and J by 6 bases, with 13 bases between them. CDR3 length equals 15 residues.

The sample holds one count of this clone. The rearrangement joins TRBV4-2 to TRBJ1-2; perhaps TRBD1 as D (6 bases). Trimming removed 0 bases at V and 2 bases at J, with 10 bases between. The CDR3 is made up of 15 amino acids. Germline V gives CDR1 LGHNA, CDR2 YNFKEQ. CDR3: CASSQEVTGNYGYTF. DNA of the CDR3: TGTGCCAGCAGCCAAGAAGTGACAGGAAACTATGGCTACACCTTC.

The chain couples TRBV6-6 to TRBJ2-2; 8 bases agree with TRBD1. Germline assignment: CDR1 MNHNY and CDR2 SVGAGI (reference sequence). The V segment lost 9 bases and the J segment 3 bases; nucleotides outside the gene matches: 6. The CDR3 spans 14 residues. The CDR3 loop reads CASIGQGHTGELFF. The CDR3 DNA is TGTGCCAGTATAGGACAGGGCCACACCGGGGAGCTGTTTTTT.

This clone was counted many times. The chain joins TRBV11-2 to TRBJ2-3; perhaps TRBD2 as D (6 bases). The CDR3 has 13 amino acids. CDR1 is SGHAT, CDR2 FQNNGV, per germline. Trimming removed 10 bases from V and 3 bases from J, with 14 bases in between. DNA for the CDR3: TGTGCCACCGGGGCGGGATGGACAGATACGCAGTATTTT. It encodes CATGAGWTDTQYF. Variable domain in full (rest from reference TRBV11-2 and TRBJ2-3): EAGVAQSPRYKIIEKRQSVAFWCNPISGHATLYWYQQILGQGPKLLIQFQNNGVVDDSQLPKDRFSAERLKGVDSTLKIQPAKLEDSAVYLCATGAGWTDTQYFGPGTRLTVL.

This sequence joins TRBV30 and TRBJ2-3, with a possible D match to TRBD2 (5 bases). The CDR3 has 13 residues. Germline V CDR1 and CDR2: GTSNPN, SVGIG (reference sequence). Trimming shortened V by 2 bases and J by 7 bases, and 13 bases separated the two germline ends. CDR3 sequence: CAWSRVGGYTQYF. The CDR3 DNA reads TGTGCCTGGAGTAGGGTTGGCGGGTATACGCAGTATTTT.